Each of the 11 T cell receptor beta chains below was sequenced from the same sample in a study of identical twins. MiXCR, applied by TCRdb to the 5' RACE reads, yields one record per CDR3 protein. There are roughly 220,000 distinct CDR3 sequences in the sample; 6.5% occur only once, and roughly 15% lies in the top ten. These records were also assigned to another study, of T cells expressing NK-cell markers.

Sequencing input: CD8+ T cells sorted from blood. The receptors shown here come from a woman younger than 30 in good health.

This clonotype was found a few times. DNA of the CDR3: TGCGCCAGCAGCCAAGACGCTTCTGCGGGAAACCCTATTACAGATACGCAGTATTTT. Its protein is CASSQDASAGNPITDTQYF. The rearrangement joins TRBV4-1 to TRBJ2-3; TRBD2 might be the D (6 bases). Looked up from germline, CDR1 is MGHRA and CDR2 is YSYEKL. The V end lost 0 bases, the J end lost 3 bases, and 22 bases lay between the germline ends. The CDR3 consists of 19 residues.

This clonotype was picked up many times. The rearrangement links TRBV6-1 to TRBJ2-3; 11 nucleotides line up with TRBD2. CDR1 and CDR2 from the germline V gene are MNHNS and SASEGT. J lost 0 bases, V lost 8 bases, and 1 base had no gene match. This CDR3 has 14 residues. CDR3 protein: CASRLAGSTDTQYF. The CDR3 coding sequence is TGTGCCAGCCGACTAGCGGGAAGCACAGATACGCAGTATTTT.

J is TRBJ2-2 and V is TRBV6-1; a weak D match, TRBD2 (5 bases). From germline, CDR1 is MNHNS and CDR2 SASEGT. Deletions cut 5 bases from V and 0 bases from J, with 22 bases between. The CDR3 loop spans 19 amino acids. CDR3 sequence (DNA): TGTGCCAGCAGTCTGGTGGTCGGGTCGGCGGGTTCGAACACCGGGGAGCTGTTTTTT. Protein sequence: CASSLVVGSAGSNTGELFF.

This clonotype was detected many times. The chain couples TRBV29-1 to TRBJ2-1, with D unresolved. The length of the CDR3 is 16 residues. CDR1 is SQVTM, CDR2 ANQGSEA, per germline. V was trimmed by 1 base and J by 0 bases, leaving 13 bases between them. The CDR3 coding sequence is TGCAGCGTTGAAGGGGTAGTGGGTCCCTCCTACAATGAGCAGTTCTTC. Residues: CSVEGVVGPSYNEQFF.

This clonotype was found a few times. The chain has TRBV21-1 and TRBJ1-4. TRBV21-1 is a known pseudogene. The CDR3 length is 14 residues. The CDR3 loop is CASSKVPGREKLFF. The CDR3 nucleotides read TGTGCCAGCAGCAAAGTTCCAGGGAGGGAAAAACTGTTTTTT.

This clonotype has only a few counts. The chain is built from TRBV20-1 and TRBJ1-4; D is unclear. Trimming removed 5 bases at V and 8 bases at J, with 9 bases between. CDR3 length equals 11 residues. From germline, CDR1 is DFQATT and CDR2 SNEGSKA (reference sequence). CDR3 sequence: CSAPDQEKLFF. CDR3 nucleotide sequence: TGCAGTGCTCCAGACCAGGAAAAACTGTTTTTT.

This clonotype was seen only a few times. At one of its ends the junction is not consistent with the germline gene, which may arise from a read error. The rearrangement uses TRBV29-1 and TRBJ2-6, with D perhaps matching TRBD2 (6 bases). This CDR3 region has 15 residues. CDR1 is SQVTM and CDR2 is ANQGSEA in the germline V gene. CDR3 loop: CSTEMAGTGANVLTF. The CDR3 bases are TGCAGCACCGAGATGGCGGGAACTGGTGCCAACGTCCTGACTTTC.

This clonotype showed up just a few times. The rearrangement uses TRBV5-6 and TRBJ2-7; 7 nucleotides align to TRBD1. The CDR3 length is 13 residues. The V gene end was trimmed by 4 bases and the J gene end by 5 bases; junction bases not matched to a gene: 6. Germline loops: CDR1 SGHDT, CDR2 YYEEEE. The CDR3 is CASSQGQPHEQYF. In DNA, the CDR3 is TGTGCCAGCAGCCAGGGACAGCCCCACGAGCAGTACTTC.

This clonotype has at least ten counts. V and J are TRBV7-2 and TRBJ2-4; 10 bases line up with TRBD2. This CDR3 is built from 14 residues. The V segment lost 5 bases and the J segment 10 bases; nucleotides outside the gene matches: 8. Germline V gene lookup returns CDR1 SGHTA and CDR2 FQGNSA. DNA of the CDR3: TGTGCCAGCAGCCAGCCGCCGACTAGCGGGATTCAGTACTTC. Translated, it gives CASSQPPTSGIQYF.

This clonotype was counted ten times or more. The chain employs TRBV29-1 and TRBJ2-1, with D unresolved. This CDR3 contains 12 residues. V was clipped by 4 bases and J by 7 bases, with 11 bases between them. The germline V gene encodes CDR1 SQVTM and CDR2 ANQGSEA. The CDR3 protein is CSVVPSINEQFF. The CDR3 region has the DNA TGCAGCGTTGTCCCCTCCATAAATGAGCAGTTCTTC.

The V gene is TRBV27, the J gene TRBJ2-1; 8 positions match TRBD2. Trimming removed 5 bases from V and 8 bases from J; junction bases left unmatched: 8. From germline, CDR1 is MNHEY and CDR2 SMNVEV (reference sequence). There are 14 residues in the CDR3. CDR3 region: CASSIPGGGHEQFF. The DNA of the CDR3 is TGTGCCAGCAGTATACCGGGGGGGGGTCATGAGCAGTTCTTC.